The entry below gives a single TCR beta chain sequence along with its context. Its antigen is still unknown. Mismatch with germline at one junction end may stem from a read error. A single record per CDR3 protein comes from TCRdb applying MiXCR to the reads. Seen here are roughly 800,000 distinct CDR3 sequences, 25% to 30% observed once, and the top ten hold less than 15%. The sample comes from a study of T cell repertoires in cytomegalovirus infection. The wider study: CMV epitopes, recently identified HLA-C-restricted and well-studied HLA-B-restricted, were used. Through public TCR beta signatures, both CMV infection and matching HLA type were indicated.

There are 15 residues in the CDR3. Germline V gene data show CDR1 as MNHEY and CDR2 as SVGEGT. This chain uses TRBV6-2 or TRBV6-3 with TRBJ2-1, with TRBD2 matching 7 bases. The sequence was collected from a human donor in good health (CMV status not recorded). Some clones in this sample may be carry-over from other donors' samples. This sample comprised cultured CD8+ T cells from PBMCs, obtained from culture after CMV antigen stimulation. The CDR3: CASSRPLAPYNEQSF. The CDR3, as DNA: TGTGCCAGCAGTCGACCACTAGCGCCCTACAATGAGCAGTCCTTC.